This T cell receptor beta chain was observed in a study of shared clonotypes between healthy human individuals. Germline V CDR1 and CDR2: MRHNA, SNTAGT. With V trimmed by 0 bases and J by 4 bases, 0 bases remained unmatched. The length of the CDR3 is 14 residues. This was a deep-level run. Replicate PCRs run on sorted subsets employed around 200 ng DNA, about 27,000 T cell genomes. Clones were read by immunoSEQ multiplex PCR, and TCRdb kept only the in-frame ones, dropping some. Here the sample spans about 680,000 clones, about 91% being singletons. Naivety among CD8 cells was defined by CD45RO negativity and positive CCR7 selection, thereby excluding terminally differentiated effector memory CD45RA+ cells. Overall study results and limits: Naive subsets tended to show greater estimated richness than memory subsets.

Only a few counts were recorded for this clone. No antigen is known for it. The clonotype comes from a man aged 25 to 40 in good health. The sequencing input was naive CD8+ T cells sorted from blood. The chain is built from TRBV6-4 and TRBJ2-3; TRBD2 agrees at 8 bases. This chain's CDR3 is CASSDSAGADTQYF. CDR3 coding DNA: TGTGCCAGCAGTGACTCAGCGGGAGCAGATACGCAGTATTTT.